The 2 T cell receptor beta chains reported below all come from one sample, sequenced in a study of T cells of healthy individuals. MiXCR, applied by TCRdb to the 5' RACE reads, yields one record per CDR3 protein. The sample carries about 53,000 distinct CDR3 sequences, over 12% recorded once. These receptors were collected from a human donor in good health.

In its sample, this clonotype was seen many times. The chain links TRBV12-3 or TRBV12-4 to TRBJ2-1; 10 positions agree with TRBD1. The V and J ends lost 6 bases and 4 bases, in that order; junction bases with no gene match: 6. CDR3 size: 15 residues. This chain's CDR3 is CASSPGQGQYNEQFF. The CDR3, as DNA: TGTGCCAGCAGCCCGGGACAGGGGCAGTACAATGAGCAGTTCTTC.

The CDR3 spells CASSTGTGYSGANVLTF. CDR3 nucleotides: TGTGCCAGTAGTACGGGGACGGGATACTCTGGGGCCAACGTCCTGACTTTC. The V and J genes are TRBV19 and TRBJ2-6; D is perhaps TRBD1 or TRBD2 (5 bases each). Per germline, CDR1 LNHDA and CDR2 SQIVND (reference sequence). Trimming cost V 4 bases and J 0 bases, with 13 bases left between them. The CDR3 runs 17 residues.